A single sample is the source of the 2 T cell receptor beta chains below, sequenced in a study of blood T cell repertoires in COVID-19. Some clones are missing from TCRdb's copy, which holds only in-frame ones; the method was immunoSEQ multiplex PCR. The table records 230,000 or so clones, approximately 81% of them present only once. What was sequenced was peripheral blood. The receptors were sampled from a man aged 30-40 years with active or convalescent COVID-19.

The V call is TRBV30, the J call TRBJ2-3, with TRBD1 identical over 9 bases. In germline, CDR1 is GTSNPN, CDR2 SVGIG (reference sequence). J was trimmed by 6 bases and V by 5 bases; bases with no gene match: 0. The CDR3 is 11 residues long. CDR3 coding DNA: TGTGCCTGGGACAGGGGGGATACGCAGTATTTT. Its protein is CAWDRGDTQYF.

J is TRBJ1-1 and V is TRBV7-8, with D possibly matching TRBD1 (5 bases). The CDR3 contains 15 residues. Trimming stripped 3 bases from V and 0 bases from J, with 11 bases between. CDR1 SGHVS and CDR2 FQNEAQ come from the germline V gene. CDR3 protein: CASSFDSRMNTEAFF. The CDR3 DNA reads as TGTGCCAGCAGCTTTGACAGCCGGATGAACACTGAAGCTTTCTTT.